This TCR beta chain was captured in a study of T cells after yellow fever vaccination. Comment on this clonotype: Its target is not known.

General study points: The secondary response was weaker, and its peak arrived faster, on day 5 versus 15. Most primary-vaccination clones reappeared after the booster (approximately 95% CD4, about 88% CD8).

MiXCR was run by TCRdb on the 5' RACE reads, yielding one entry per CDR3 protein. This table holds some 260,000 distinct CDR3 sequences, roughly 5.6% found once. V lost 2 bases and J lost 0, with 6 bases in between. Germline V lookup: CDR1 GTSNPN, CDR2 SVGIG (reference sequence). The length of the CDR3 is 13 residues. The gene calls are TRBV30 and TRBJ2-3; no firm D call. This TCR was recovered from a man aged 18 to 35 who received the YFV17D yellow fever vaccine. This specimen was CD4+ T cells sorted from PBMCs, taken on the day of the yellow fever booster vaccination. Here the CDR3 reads CAWSPYSTDTQYF. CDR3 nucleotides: TGTGCCTGGAGTCCGTATAGCACAGATACGCAGTATTTT.